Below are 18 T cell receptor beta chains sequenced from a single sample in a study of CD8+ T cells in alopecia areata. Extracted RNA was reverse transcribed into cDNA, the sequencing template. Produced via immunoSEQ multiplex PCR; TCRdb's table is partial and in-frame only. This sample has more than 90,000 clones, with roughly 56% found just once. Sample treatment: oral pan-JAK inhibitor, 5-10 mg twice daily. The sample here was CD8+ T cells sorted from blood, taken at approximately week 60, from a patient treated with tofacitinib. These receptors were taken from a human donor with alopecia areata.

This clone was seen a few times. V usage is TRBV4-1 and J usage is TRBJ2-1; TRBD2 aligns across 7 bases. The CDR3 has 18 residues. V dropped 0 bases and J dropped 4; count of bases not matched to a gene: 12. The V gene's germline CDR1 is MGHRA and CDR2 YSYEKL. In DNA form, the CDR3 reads TGCGCCAGCAGCCAAGACAACCTGATGGGGGGGTATTACAATGAGCAGTTCTTC. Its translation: CASSQDNLMGGYYNEQFF.

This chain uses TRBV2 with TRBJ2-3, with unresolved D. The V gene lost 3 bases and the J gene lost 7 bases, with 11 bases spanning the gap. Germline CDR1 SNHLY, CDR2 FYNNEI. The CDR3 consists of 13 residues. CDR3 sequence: CASSDPRSNTQYF. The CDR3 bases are TGTGCCAGCAGTGATCCCCGATCGAATACGCAGTATTTT.

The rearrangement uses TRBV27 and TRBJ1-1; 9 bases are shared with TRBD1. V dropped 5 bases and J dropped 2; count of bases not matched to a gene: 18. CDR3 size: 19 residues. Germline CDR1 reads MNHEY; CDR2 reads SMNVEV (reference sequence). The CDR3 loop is CASSAITTGGAGRNTEAFF. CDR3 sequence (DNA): TGTGCCAGCAGTGCAATAACTACAGGGGGCGCAGGCAGAAACACTGAAGCTTTCTTT.

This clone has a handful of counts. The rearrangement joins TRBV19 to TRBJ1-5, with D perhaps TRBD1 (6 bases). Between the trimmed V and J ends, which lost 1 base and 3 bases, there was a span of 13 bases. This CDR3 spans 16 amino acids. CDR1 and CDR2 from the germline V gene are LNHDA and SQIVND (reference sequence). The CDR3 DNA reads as TGTGCCAGTAGTATAGCCGGGACATACTACAATCAGCCCCAGCATTTT. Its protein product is CASSIAGTYYNQPQHF.

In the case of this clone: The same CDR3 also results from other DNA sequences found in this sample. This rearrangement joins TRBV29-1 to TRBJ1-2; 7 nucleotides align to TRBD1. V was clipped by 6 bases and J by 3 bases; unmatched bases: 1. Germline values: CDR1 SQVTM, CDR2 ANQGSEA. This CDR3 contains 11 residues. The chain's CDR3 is CSVGQDYGYTF. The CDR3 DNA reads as TGCAGCGTCGGACAGGACTATGGCTACACCTTC.

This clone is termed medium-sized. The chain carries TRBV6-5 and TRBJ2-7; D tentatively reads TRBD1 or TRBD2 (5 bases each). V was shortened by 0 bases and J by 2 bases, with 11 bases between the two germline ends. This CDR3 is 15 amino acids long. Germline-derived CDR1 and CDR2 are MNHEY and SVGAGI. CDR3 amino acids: CASSYSSGDPYEQYF. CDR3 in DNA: TGTGCCAGCAGTTACTCCTCCGGGGACCCCTACGAGCAGTACTTC.

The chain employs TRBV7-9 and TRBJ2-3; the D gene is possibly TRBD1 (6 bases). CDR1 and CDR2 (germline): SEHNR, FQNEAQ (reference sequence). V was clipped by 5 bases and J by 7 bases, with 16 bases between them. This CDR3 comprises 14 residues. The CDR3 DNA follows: TGTGCCAGCAGCGAGGTCATGGGGGCTAATACGCAGTATTTT. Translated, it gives CASSEVMGANTQYF.

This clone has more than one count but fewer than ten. In DNA, the CDR3 is TGTGCCACCAGCAGAGGCCTCTCAGGGGCAAACAATGAGCAGTTCTTC. It yields the protein CATSRGLSGANNEQFF. This chain links TRBV15 with TRBJ2-1, with D perhaps matching TRBD1 (6 bases). The V end lost 1 base, the J end lost 5 bases, and 15 bases lay between the germline ends. This CDR3 region has 16 residues. Looked up from germline, CDR1 is LNHNV and CDR2 is YYDKDF (reference sequence).

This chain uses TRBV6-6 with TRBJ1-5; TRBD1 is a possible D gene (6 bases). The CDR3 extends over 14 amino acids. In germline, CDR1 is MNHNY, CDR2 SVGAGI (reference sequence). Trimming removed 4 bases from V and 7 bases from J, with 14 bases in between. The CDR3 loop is CASSLQGVGQPQHF. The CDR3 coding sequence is TGTGCCAGCAGTTTACAGGGTGTGGGGCAGCCCCAGCATTTT.

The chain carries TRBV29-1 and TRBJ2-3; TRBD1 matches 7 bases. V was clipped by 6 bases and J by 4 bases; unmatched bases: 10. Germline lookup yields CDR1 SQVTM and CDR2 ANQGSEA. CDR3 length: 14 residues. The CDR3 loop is CSVERQGTADTQYF. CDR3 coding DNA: TGCAGCGTCGAGCGACAGGGTACCGCAGATACGCAGTATTTT.

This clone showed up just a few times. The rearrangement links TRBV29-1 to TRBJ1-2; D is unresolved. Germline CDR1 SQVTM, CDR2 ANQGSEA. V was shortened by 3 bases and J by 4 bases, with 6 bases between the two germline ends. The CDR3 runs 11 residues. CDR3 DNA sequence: TGCAGCGTTGAGTCGGGCTATGGCTACACCTTC. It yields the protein CSVESGYGYTF.

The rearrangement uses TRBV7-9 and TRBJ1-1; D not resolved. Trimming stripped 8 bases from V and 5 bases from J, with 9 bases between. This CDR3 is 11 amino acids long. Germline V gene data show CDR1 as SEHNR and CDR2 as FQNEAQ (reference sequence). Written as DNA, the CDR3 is TGTGCCAGCCTTAGGCTTACTGAAGCTTTCTTT. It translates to CASLRLTEAFF.

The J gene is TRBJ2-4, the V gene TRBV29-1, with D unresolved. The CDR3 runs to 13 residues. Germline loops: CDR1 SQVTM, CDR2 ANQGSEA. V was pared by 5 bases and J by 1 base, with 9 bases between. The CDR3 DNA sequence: TGCAGCGTTATGGCTCCGGCCAAAAACATTCAGTACTTC. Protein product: CSVMAPAKNIQYF. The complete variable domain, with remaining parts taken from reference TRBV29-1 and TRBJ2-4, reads SAVISQKPSRDICQRGTSLTIQCQVDSQVTMMFWYRQQPGQSLTLIATANQGSEATYESGFVIDKFPISRPNLTFSTLTVSNMSPEDSSIYLCSVMAPAKNIQYFGAGTRLSVL.

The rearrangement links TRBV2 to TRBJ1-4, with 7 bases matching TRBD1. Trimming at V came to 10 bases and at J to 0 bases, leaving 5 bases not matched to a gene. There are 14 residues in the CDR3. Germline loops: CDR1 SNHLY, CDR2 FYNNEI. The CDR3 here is CAIRQGATNEKLFF. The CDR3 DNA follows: TGTGCCATCCGACAGGGAGCAACTAATGAAAAACTGTTTTTT.

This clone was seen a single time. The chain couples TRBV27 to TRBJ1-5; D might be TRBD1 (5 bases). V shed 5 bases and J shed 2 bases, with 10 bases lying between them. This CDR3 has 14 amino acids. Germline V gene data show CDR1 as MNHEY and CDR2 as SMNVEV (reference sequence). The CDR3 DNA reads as TGTGCCAGCAGTGGCGTGGGGGGCAATCAGCCCCAGCATTTT. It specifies CASSGVGGNQPQHF.

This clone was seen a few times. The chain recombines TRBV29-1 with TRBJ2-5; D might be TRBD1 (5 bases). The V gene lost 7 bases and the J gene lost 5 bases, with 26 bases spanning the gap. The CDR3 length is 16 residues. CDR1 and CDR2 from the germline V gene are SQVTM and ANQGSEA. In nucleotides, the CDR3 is TGCAGCGCCTCCCCAGGGTCTCCCGATGCGTGGGAGACCCAGTACTTC. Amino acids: CSASPGSPDAWETQYF.

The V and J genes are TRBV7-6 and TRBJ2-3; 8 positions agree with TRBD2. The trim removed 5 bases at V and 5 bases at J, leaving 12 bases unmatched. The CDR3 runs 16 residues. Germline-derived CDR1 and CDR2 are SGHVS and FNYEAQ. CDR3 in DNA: TGTGCCAGCAGCCCGCGGTCACGGGGGGGCATAGATACGCAGTATTTT. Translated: CASSPRSRGGIDTQYF.

The CDR3 reads CASSDEVNTEAFF. The CDR3 nucleotides are TGTGCCAGCAGTGACGAGGTCAACACTGAAGCTTTCTTT. V gene TRBV25-1 combines with J gene TRBJ1-1, with D uncertain. Trimming shortened V by 3 bases and J by 2 bases, and 7 bases separated the two germline ends. This CDR3 is 13 amino acids long. Germline CDR1 MGHDK, CDR2 SYGVNS.